A single sample is the source of the 28 T cell receptor beta chains below, sequenced in a study of Ad26.COV2.S vaccination and SARS-CoV-2 variants. The assay was immunoSEQ multiplex PCR, and TCRdb's table has in-frame clones only and misses some. Here the sample spans about 350,000 clones, 75% to 90% being singletons. Treatment meaning: 15 to 20 received Ad26.COV2.S at low or high dose, single or two shots; 5 received placebo; per-sample allocation not given. Sampling took place 63 days after the first vaccine or placebo injection. The starting material was peripheral blood, obtained in a trial of Ad26.COV2.S vaccine versus placebo. The receptors stem from a person between 18 and 65 years old who received the Ad26.COV2.S COVID-19 vaccine or a placebo.

The chain carries TRBV28 and TRBJ2-7; the D is unclear. CDR1 is MDHEN and CDR2 is SYDVKM in the germline V gene. The V end lost 5 bases, the J end lost 7 bases, and 18 bases lay between the germline ends. The CDR3 covers 14 residues. CDR3 region: CASSVRAQIGEQYF. CDR3 in DNA: TGTGCCAGCAGTGTCCGGGCCCAGATCGGGGAGCAGTACTTC.

This sequence joins TRBV6-1 and TRBJ1-6; 9 bases agree with TRBD1. This CDR3 has 16 amino acids. In germline, CDR1 is MNHNS, CDR2 SASEGT. The trim removed 1 base at V and 7 bases at J, leaving 5 bases unmatched. The CDR3 bases are TGTGCCAGCAGTGAAGAACCGGGACAGGGAAATTCACCCCTCCACTTT. Translation gives CASSEEPGQGNSPLHF.

The V call is TRBV24-1, the J call TRBJ2-3, with a possible D match to TRBD1 (6 bases). Trimming cost V 0 bases and J 2 bases, with 14 bases left between them. Germline V gives CDR1 KGHDR, CDR2 SFDVKD. This CDR3 comprises 17 residues. CDR3 amino acids: CATSDLPQGGTTDTQYF. In nucleotides, the CDR3 is TGTGCCACCAGTGATTTGCCTCAAGGGGGAACCACAGATACGCAGTATTTT.

V usage is TRBV28 and J usage is TRBJ2-7; no clear D. This CDR3 spans 14 amino acids. V gave up 6 bases and J gave up 2 bases, with 14 bases separating them. From germline, CDR1 is MDHEN and CDR2 SYDVKM. The CDR3 DNA follows: TGTGCCAGCAGCACCCACGGTCTTGCCTACGAGCAGTACTTC. This sequence encodes CASSTHGLAYEQYF. Together with reference TRBV28 and TRBJ2-7, the CDR3 gives the full variable domain: DVKVTQSSRYLVKRTGEKVFLECVQDMDHENMFWYRQDPGLGLRLIYFSYDVKMKEKGDIPEGYSVSREKKERFSLILESASTNQTSMYLCASSTHGLAYEQYFGPGTRLTVT.

The rearrangement uses TRBV6-6 and TRBJ2-5; tentative D call: TRBD1 (6 bases). V shed 4 bases and J shed 0 bases, with 15 bases lying between them. CDR1 is MNHNY and CDR2 is SVGAGI in the germline V gene (reference sequence). The CDR3 is made up of 16 amino acids. The CDR3 DNA reads as TGTGCCAGCAGTTCAATCAGGGGCATCAACCAAGAGACCCAGTACTTC. It codes for CASSSIRGINQETQYF.

The chain is built from TRBV19 and TRBJ1-6; 7 bases are a match to TRBD1. The V gene end was trimmed by 6 bases and the J gene end by 2 bases; junction bases not matched to a gene: 4. This CDR3 comprises 15 residues. Germline values: CDR1 LNHDA, CDR2 SQIVND (reference sequence). CDR3 coding DNA: TGTGCCAGTAGCCGGGGACAGACCTATAATTCACCCCTCCACTTT. Protein sequence: CASSRGQTYNSPLHF.

This chain links TRBV29-1 with TRBJ2-3; 9 bases map to TRBD2. Germline V gene data show CDR1 as SQVTM and CDR2 as ANQGSEA. This CDR3 comprises 15 residues. V lost 0 bases, J lost 5 bases, and 6 bases stayed unmatched. The CDR3 DNA sequence: TGCAGCGTTGAAGAGGGAGTAGCGGGGGAAGATACGCAGTATTTT. This encodes CSVEEGVAGEDTQYF.

Turning to this clone: At the DNA level, this CDR3 is encoded by other sequences in the same sample as well. This chain links TRBV2 with TRBJ1-1, with D possibly being TRBD1 (6 bases). This CDR3 has 12 residues. The germline CDR1 and CDR2 sequences are SNHLY and FYNNEI. V dropped 6 bases and J dropped 6 bases, with 11 bases sitting between them. The CDR3 DNA reads TGTGCCAGCAGGCTTCAGGGGCCTGAAGCTTTCTTT. Translating it yields CASRLQGPEAFF. The whole variable domain, remainder taken from reference TRBV2 and TRBJ1-1, is EPEVTQTPSHQVTQMGQEVILRCVPISNHLYFYWYRQILGQKVEFLVSFYNNEISEKSEIFDDQFSVERPDGSNFTLKIRSTKLEDSAMYFCASRLQGPEAFFGQGTRLTVV.

The chain has TRBV2 and TRBJ2-7, with D unclear. Germline assignment: CDR1 SNHLY and CDR2 FYNNEI. Trimming took off 6 bases at V and 4 bases at J, with 10 bases between the two ends. CDR3 length: 12 amino acids. The CDR3 sequence is CASRLDTYEQYF. The CDR3, as DNA: TGTGCCAGCAGATTAGACACGTACGAGCAGTACTTC.

The genes are TRBV7-2 and TRBJ1-1; D is uncertain. Trimming took 2 bases from V and 4 from J, leaving 11 bases between them. The CDR3 contains 14 residues. Germline loops: CDR1 SGHTA, CDR2 FQGNSA. The CDR3 sequence is CASSLLPRVTEAFF. The CDR3 DNA reads as TGTGCCAGCAGCTTATTACCTAGGGTCACTGAAGCTTTCTTT.

The chain is built from TRBV2 and TRBJ1-6; D not certain. The V and J ends lost 5 bases and 7 bases respectively, with 15 bases between them. CDR1 is SNHLY, CDR2 FYNNEI, per germline. CDR3 length equals 15 residues. The CDR3 region is CASSPRRGKNSPLHF. The CDR3 DNA reads TGTGCCAGCAGTCCGAGACGAGGGAAGAATTCACCCCTCCACTTT.

To note about this clone: At one of its ends the junction is not consistent with the germline gene, which may arise from a read error. The gene calls are TRBV7-7 and TRBJ2-5; 7 bases map to TRBD1. Germline assignment: CDR1 SSHAT and CDR2 FNYEAQ (reference sequence). This CDR3 region has 15 residues. CDR3 nucleotides: TGTGCTAGCAGCTATGGACAGGATGTCCAAGAGACCCAGTACTTC. Protein product: CASSYGQDVQETQYF.

V gene TRBV6-5 combines with J gene TRBJ2-1, with TRBD2 identical over 12 bases. The CDR3 runs to 13 residues. Losses at the gene ends were 6 bases for V and 9 bases for J; bases not matched to a gene: 3. Germline loops: CDR1 MNHEY, CDR2 SVGAGI. CDR3 sequence: CASRTSGRSEQFF. The CDR3 DNA sequence: TGTGCCAGCAGGACTAGCGGGAGAAGTGAGCAGTTCTTC.

The chain is built from TRBV7-9 and TRBJ2-7; D perhaps matches TRBD2 (5 bases). CDR3 length equals 13 residues. V lost 5 bases, J lost 2 bases, and 10 bases lay in between. The germline CDR1 and CDR2 sequences are SEHNR and FQNEAQ (reference sequence). CDR3 sequence (DNA): TGTGCCAGCAGCCTAGACGGGACCTACGAGCAGTACTTC. It codes for CASSLDGTYEQYF.

This sequence joins TRBV15 and TRBJ1-1; D is unclear. Deletions cut 1 base from V and 3 bases from J, with 9 bases between. The germline CDR1 and CDR2 sequences are LNHNV and YYDKDF (reference sequence). The CDR3 is made up of 14 amino acids. CDR3 amino acids: CATSRVVGDTEAFF. CDR3 in DNA: TGTGCCACCAGCAGAGTGGTCGGGGACACTGAAGCTTTCTTT.

The rearrangement joins TRBV20-1 to TRBJ2-5, with D perhaps matching TRBD1 (5 bases). This CDR3 region has 11 residues. The germline V and J ends were trimmed by 6 bases and 5 bases, with 10 bases remaining between them. Germline V CDR1 and CDR2: DFQATT, SNEGSKA (reference sequence). CDR3 in amino acids: CSASGSETQYF. CDR3 nucleotides: TGCAGTGCCTCAGGGTCGGAGACCCAGTACTTC.

This clone was seen a single time. This chain connects TRBV7-8 to TRBJ2-1; D gene ambiguous. The CDR3 is 14 residues long. V lost 1 base and J 0 bases, leaving 4 bases between the germline ends. Per the germline V gene, CDR1 is SGHVS and CDR2 is FQNEAQ. This CDR3 is CASSLVSSYNEQFF. CDR3 bases: TGTGCCAGCAGCTTAGTTAGCTCCTACAATGAGCAGTTCTTC.

The chain combines TRBV30 with TRBJ1-3; 9 positions agree with TRBD1. Germline V gene sequence: CDR1 GTSNPN, CDR2 SVGIG (reference sequence). CDR3 length: 16 residues. V shed 2 bases, J shed 4 bases, and the junction held 9 bases outside the gene matches. CDR3 residues: CAWSKGQGKKGNTIYF. CDR3 sequence (DNA): TGTGCCTGGAGTAAAGGACAGGGGAAAAAAGGAAACACCATATATTTT. Drawing the rest from reference TRBV30 and TRBJ1-3, the complete variable domain is SQTIHQWPATLVQPVGSPLSLECTVEGTSNPNLYWYRQAAGRGLQLLFYSVGIGQISSEVPQNLSASRPQDRQFILSSKKLLLSDSGFYLCAWSKGQGKKGNTIYFGEGSWLTVV.

The V and J genes are TRBV28 and TRBJ1-4; no firm D call. The CDR3 consists of 17 residues. The germline V gene has CDR1 MDHEN and CDR2 SYDVKM. Trimming removed 5 bases from V and 0 bases from J, with 16 bases in between. CDR3 in DNA: TGTGCCAGCAGTACCATTAACACTGTTGCAACTAATGAAAAACTGTTTTTT. The encoded protein is CASSTINTVATNEKLFF.

Only one count was recorded for this clone. This chain joins TRBV2 and TRBJ1-4; 7 nucleotides align to TRBD1. The V segment lost 6 bases and the J segment 5 bases; nucleotides outside the gene matches: 9. This CDR3 spans 15 amino acids. Germline V gene sequence: CDR1 SNHLY, CDR2 FYNNEI. The CDR3 coding sequence is TGTGCCAGCAGGAAGACCGGGACAGAGAATGAAAAACTGTTTTTT. Its protein product is CASRKTGTENEKLFF. The whole variable domain, remainder taken from reference TRBV2 and TRBJ1-4, is EPEVTQTPSHQVTQMGQEVILRCVPISNHLYFYWYRQILGQKVEFLVSFYNNEISEKSEIFDDQFSVERPDGSNFTLKIRSTKLEDSAMYFCASRKTGTENEKLFFGSGTQLSVL.

The V and J genes are TRBV19 and TRBJ1-2, with TRBD1 matching over 10 bases. V lost 4 bases to trimming and J lost 2 bases; unmatched junction nucleotides: 7. Germline loops: CDR1 LNHDA, CDR2 SQIVND (reference sequence). This CDR3 has 16 amino acids. CDR3 DNA: TGTGCCAGTAGTAGGGGACAGGGGCGAATAAACTATGGCTACACCTTC. Amino acid sequence: CASSRGQGRINYGYTF.

This clone was found a few times. The J gene is TRBJ1-6, the V gene TRBV6-5, with 9 bases fitting TRBD1. The CDR3 totals 14 residues. The J segment lost 9 bases and the V segment lost 6 bases, leaving 6 bases of the junction unmatched. Germline lookup yields CDR1 MNHEY and CDR2 SVGAGI. CDR3 residues: CASRGGQGISPLHF. As DNA, the CDR3 is TGTGCCAGCAGAGGGGGACAGGGAATTTCACCCCTCCACTTT.

This chain links TRBV5-6 with TRBJ2-3; D remains unclear. This CDR3 has 12 amino acids. Trimming left V 1 base short and J 5 bases short, with 5 bases between. Germline CDR1 SGHDT, CDR2 YYEEEE. The CDR3 DNA follows: TGTGCCAGCAGCTTGCGGTTAGATACGCAGTATTTT. This sequence encodes CASSLRLDTQYF.

This clone has only a few counts. This rearrangement joins TRBV3-1 (or the pseudogene TRBV3-2) to TRBJ1-2; D is ambiguous. This CDR3 comprises 16 residues. V lost 0 bases and J 12 bases, leaving 23 bases between the germline ends. Per germline, CDR1 LGHDT and CDR2 YNNKEL (reference sequence). The CDR3 region has the DNA TGTGCCAGCAGCCAAGAAGACCCCGCAAATAGCGTAAGGAACACCTTC. It codes for CASSQEDPANSVRNTF.

CDR3 region: CASSQLQGRFTEAFF. DNA of the CDR3: TGTGCCAGCAGCCAACTCCAGGGACGATTCACTGAAGCTTTCTTT. The rearrangement uses TRBV4-2 and TRBJ1-1, with a possible D match to TRBD1 (5 bases). Deletions cut 2 bases from V and 4 bases from J, with 14 bases between. This CDR3 spans 15 amino acids. The germline V gene has CDR1 LGHNA and CDR2 YNFKEQ.

J is TRBJ2-5 and V is TRBV29-1; possible D gene TRBD1, 6 bases. Germline assignment: CDR1 SQVTM and CDR2 ANQGSEA. V dropped 0 bases and J dropped 5 bases, with 13 bases sitting between them. The CDR3 is made up of 14 amino acids. The CDR3 DNA follows: TGCAGCGTTGAAGATCTTCGCAGGGGTGAGACCCAGTACTTC. This translates into CSVEDLRRGETQYF.

This rearrangement joins TRBV5-6 to TRBJ1-4, with D hard to call. V was pared by 2 bases and J by 1 base, with 6 bases between. CDR1 SGHDT and CDR2 YYEEEE come from the germline V gene. The CDR3 is made up of 14 amino acids. For the CDR3, the DNA is TGTGCCAGCAGCTTTGTGGGAACTAATGAAAAACTGTTTTTT. As protein: CASSFVGTNEKLFF.

The sample holds one count of this clone. This chain joins TRBV19 and TRBJ1-6; a possible D gene is TRBD1 (5 bases). Germline assignment: CDR1 LNHDA and CDR2 SQIVND (reference sequence). The CDR3 runs 14 residues. V dropped 5 bases and J dropped 5 bases, with 10 bases sitting between them. The CDR3 bases are TGTGCCAGTAGTGATCAGGGACATAATTCACCCCTCCACTTT. Translation gives CASSDQGHNSPLHF.